This T cell receptor (beta chain) is from a study of radiotherapy plus CTLA-4 blockade in lung cancer. About the study: 15% to 20% of enrolled patients responded objectively, and roughly 30% had disease control.

The protocol was immunoSEQ multiplex PCR, while the TCRdb copy is restricted to in-frame clones and leaves out a portion. Of under 55,000 clones listed, approximately 79% were seen once; the top ten hold 3.2%. The V and J ends lost 4 bases and 5 bases, in that order; junction bases with no gene match: 10. From germline, CDR1 is MNHNS and CDR2 SASEGT. CDR3 length: 16 amino acids. The V gene is TRBV6-1, the J gene TRBJ2-3; 9 nucleotides agree with TRBD1. The sequence was collected from a human donor with non-small cell lung cancer who had a partial response to radiotherapy plus ipilimumab. Sequenced here: peripheral blood, sampled from a patient treated with radiotherapy plus ipilimumab. The CDR3 here is CASSVGTGQGLDTQYF. CDR3 nucleotides: TGTGCCAGCAGTGTTGGAACGGGACAGGGCTTAGATACGCAGTATTTT.